Below are 27 T cell receptor beta chains sequenced from a single sample in a study of T cells in Graves' hyperthyroidism and ophthalmopathy. Amplified regions were TCR beta CDR3 sequences from RNA transcripts. RT-PCR in the first round (using the HTBI primer set) targeted the TCR CDR3. Via MiXCR, TCRdb re-called the multiplex PCR reads, giving one row per CDR3 protein. The table shows roughly 600,000 distinct CDR3 sequences, with approximately 14% occurring only once. Material: blood. The receptors derive from a woman aged 45-60 years with Graves' ophthalmopathy.

Many counts were recorded for this clonotype. The chain recombines TRBV20-1 with TRBJ2-7; TRBD2 might be the D (6 bases). V was pared by 5 bases and J by 5 bases, with 22 bases between. Germline assignment: CDR1 DFQATT and CDR2 SNEGSKA (reference sequence). This CDR3 contains 15 residues. In DNA form, the CDR3 reads TGCAGTGCTCATAGGGCCTTAGGAGGGGTGAACGAGCAGTACTTC. Amino acids: CSAHRALGGVNEQYF.

This clonotype was seen repeatedly, ten times or more. The rearrangement uses TRBV6-1 and TRBJ2-7, with D unresolved. V lost 6 bases to trimming and J lost 2 bases, with 20 bases between them. This CDR3 is 16 amino acids long. Germline lookup yields CDR1 MNHNS and CDR2 SASEGT. The CDR3 spells CASRPRETIGPYEQYF. CDR3 nucleotides: TGTGCCAGCAGACCACGCGAGACAATAGGGCCCTACGAGCAGTACTTC.

The gene calls are TRBV7-2 and TRBJ2-1; 7 bases fit TRBD2. The germline V gene has CDR1 SGHTA and CDR2 FQGNSA. The CDR3 length is 15 residues. V lost 5 bases to trimming and J lost 12 bases; unmatched junction nucleotides: 16. The CDR3 spells CASSREAGASDGQFF. Here the CDR3 DNA reads TGTGCCAGCAGCCGAGAGGCGGGAGCTTCCGATGGGCAGTTCTTC. Variable domain in full (rest from reference TRBV7-2 and TRBJ2-1): GAGVSQSPSNKVTEKGKDVELRCDPISGHTALYWYRQSLGQGLEFLIYFQGNSAPDKSGLPSDRFSAERTGGSVSTLTIQRTQQEDSAVYLCASSREAGASDGQFFGPGTRLTVL.

This clonotype has at least ten counts. The gene calls are TRBV12-3 or TRBV12-4 and TRBJ1-5, with D perhaps TRBD1 (5 bases). This CDR3 contains 16 residues. Trimming removed 1 base at V and 3 bases at J, with 13 bases between. The chain's CDR3 is CASSLGTGRNNQPQHF. In DNA form, the CDR3 reads TGTGCCAGCAGTTTAGGGACGGGACGGAACAATCAGCCCCAGCATTTT.

This clonotype was observed many times. The chain uses TRBV11-3 and TRBJ2-1; D may be TRBD1 (5 bases). Germline-derived CDR1 and CDR2 are SGHNT and YENEEA. CDR3 size: 15 residues. Between the trimmed V and J ends, which lost 8 bases and 0 bases, there was a span of 14 bases. CDR3 amino acids: CASESDSYSYNEQFF. The CDR3 DNA sequence: TGTGCCAGCGAAAGCGACAGTTACTCCTACAATGAGCAGTTCTTC.

The chain couples TRBV20-1 to TRBJ2-3; the match to TRBD2 covers 11 bases. This CDR3 has 14 residues. Germline V gives CDR1 DFQATT, CDR2 SNEGSKA (reference sequence). Trimming took 5 bases from V and 6 from J; bases not matched to a gene: 7. The chain's CDR3 is CSAPVSGRGDTQYF. Here the CDR3 DNA reads TGCAGTGCTCCGGTTAGCGGGAGGGGTGATACGCAGTATTTT.

This clonotype was counted between two and nine times. V is TRBV7-9 and J is TRBJ1-4, with 9 bases lining up with TRBD1. Trimming took 6 bases from V and 8 from J; bases not matched to a gene: 7. The CDR3 contains 14 residues. Germline CDR1 is SEHNR and CDR2 is FQNEAQ (reference sequence). The CDR3 coding sequence is TGTGCCAGCAGACGGGACAGGGTAGCCGAAAAACTGTTTTTT. Protein: CASRRDRVAEKLFF.

This clonotype was observed at least ten times. The genes are TRBV20-1 and TRBJ2-1; 8 bases are shared with TRBD2. This CDR3 has 14 amino acids. From germline, CDR1 is DFQATT and CDR2 SNEGSKA (reference sequence). J gave up 5 bases and V 1 base, and 4 bases lay outside the gene matches. CDR3 in DNA: TGCAGTGCTAGAGTTCTAGCGGGCCACAATGAGCAGTTCTTC. Residues: CSARVLAGHNEQFF.

This chain connects TRBV19 to TRBJ2-7; 12 bases map to TRBD2. The CDR3 loop spans 15 amino acids. In germline, CDR1 is LNHDA, CDR2 SQIVND (reference sequence). After removal of 4 bases from V and 3 bases from J, the junction contained 4 bases not matched to a gene. CDR3 loop: CASSTQTSGGYEQYF. The CDR3 DNA follows: TGTGCCAGTAGTACGCAGACTAGCGGGGGCTACGAGCAGTACTTC. The full variable domain, completed using reference TRBV19 and TRBJ2-7, is DGGITQSPKYLFRKEGQNVTLSCEQNLNHDAMYWYRQDPGQGLRLIYYSQIVNDFQKGDIAEGYSVSREKKESFPLTVTSAQKNPTAFYLCASSTQTSGGYEQYFGPGTRLTVT.

The CDR3, as DNA: TGTGCCACCAGTGATTTTAGCGCCAACAATGAGCAGTTCTTC. It translates to CATSDFSANNEQFF. V gene TRBV24-1 combines with J gene TRBJ2-1; maybe TRBD2 (5 bases). V was trimmed by 1 base and J by 5 bases, leaving 8 bases between them. Germline lookup yields CDR1 KGHDR and CDR2 SFDVKD. This CDR3 comprises 14 residues.

Only a few counts were recorded for this clonotype. The chain couples TRBV2 to TRBJ2-1; 9 bases match TRBD1. V shed 11 bases, J shed 4 bases, and the junction held 6 bases outside the gene matches. The germline gives CDR1 SNHLY, CDR2 FYNNEI. The CDR3 runs to 13 residues. The CDR3 spells CADGTGYYNEQFF. CDR3 DNA sequence: TGTGCCGACGGGACAGGGTATTACAATGAGCAGTTCTTC.

This clonotype was recorded at least ten times. J is TRBJ1-1 and V is TRBV7-9, with 8 bases matching TRBD1. The J segment lost 11 bases and the V segment lost 1 base, leaving 12 bases of the junction unmatched. Germline CDR1 and CDR2: SEHNR and FQNEAQ (reference sequence). This CDR3 contains 15 residues. The CDR3 protein is CASSLGTGMVDGAFF. The CDR3 DNA reads as TGTGCCAGCAGCTTAGGGACAGGGATGGTTGATGGGGCTTTCTTT.

This clonotype was detected many times. V gene TRBV4-2 combines with J gene TRBJ1-5, with D hard to call. The germline V and J ends were trimmed by 3 bases and 0 bases, with 9 bases remaining between them. CDR3 length: 15 amino acids. Germline V lookup: CDR1 LGHNA, CDR2 YNFKEQ. The CDR3 loop reads CASSQGGISNQPQHF. The CDR3 DNA sequence: TGTGCCAGCAGCCAGGGAGGGATTAGCAATCAGCCCCAGCATTTT.

As concerns this clonotype: A read error may be the cause here, since a much bigger clone is one base away. J is TRBJ2-5 and V is TRBV20-1; tentatively, D is TRBD2 (5 bases). CDR3 length equals 13 residues. Germline CDR1 and CDR2: DFQATT and SNEGSKA (reference sequence). This CDR3 is CSTSVSGGETQYF. The CDR3 DNA sequence: TGCAGTACTAGTGTCTCTGGTGGAGAGACCCAGTACTTC.

This clonotype was detected ten times or more. This rearrangement joins TRBV6-2 or TRBV6-3 to TRBJ2-3; a weak D match, TRBD1 (5 bases). Germline lookup yields CDR1 MNHEY and CDR2 SVGEGT. The CDR3 covers 15 residues. V lost 5 bases and J 2 bases, leaving 14 bases between the germline ends. The chain's CDR3 is CASSKGMGPTDTQYF. In nucleotides, the CDR3 is TGTGCCAGCAGTAAGGGGATGGGTCCCACAGATACGCAGTATTTT.

This clonotype was found a few times. This chain connects TRBV2 to TRBJ2-7; D might be TRBD1 or TRBD2, each matching 5 bases. Trimming removed 6 bases from V and 6 bases from J, with 21 bases in between. Germline V gene data show CDR1 as SNHLY and CDR2 as FYNNEI. This CDR3 spans 15 amino acids. CDR3 amino acids: CASRPTGTLRGEQYF. CDR3 DNA sequence: TGTGCCAGCAGACCTACCGGGACCCTAAGGGGCGAGCAGTACTTC.

This clonotype was counted only a few times. The chain is built from TRBV18 and TRBJ1-4; D is unclear. The CDR3 extends over 13 amino acids. Trimming pared 2 bases from V and 1 base from J, leaving 2 bases between. Germline assignment: CDR1 KGHSH and CDR2 LQKENI. As DNA, the CDR3 is TGTGCCAGCTCACCAAAAACTAATGAAAAACTGTTTTTT. Translated, it gives CASSPKTNEKLFF.

This clonotype was detected ten times or more. The chain employs TRBV7-6 and TRBJ2-7; tentatively, D is TRBD1 (6 bases). From germline, CDR1 is SGHVS and CDR2 FNYEAQ. The CDR3 spans 12 residues. V lost 5 bases to trimming and J lost 5 bases, with 10 bases between them. In DNA form, the CDR3 reads TGTGCCAGCAGCGCTACAGGGAACGAGCAGTACTTC. This encodes CASSATGNEQYF.

The sample holds many counts of this clonotype. This chain joins TRBV3-1 and TRBJ2-3, with a weak D call TRBD2 (6 bases). The V end lost 0 bases, the J end lost 9 bases, and 13 bases lay between the germline ends. CDR3 length equals 14 residues. In germline, CDR1 is LGHDT, CDR2 YNNKEL (reference sequence). The CDR3 DNA follows: TGTGCCAGCAGCCAAGACCCGGGAGACTCGACGCAGTATTTT. Translation: CASSQDPGDSTQYF.

The table lists this clonotype with many counts. The gene calls are TRBV20-1 and TRBJ2-7, with TRBD1 as a possible D gene (5 bases). The CDR3 runs to 14 residues. The V end lost 1 base, the J end lost 4 bases, and 14 bases lay between the germline ends. In germline, CDR1 is DFQATT, CDR2 SNEGSKA (reference sequence). The CDR3 bases are TGCAGTGCTAGAGCGCCGAAGGGGCAATACGAGCAGTACTTC. Translation gives CSARAPKGQYEQYF.

This clonotype was seen only a few times. The chain recombines TRBV29-1 with TRBJ2-2, with 10 bases identical to TRBD1. This CDR3 contains 17 residues. The germline V gene encodes CDR1 SQVTM and CDR2 ANQGSEA. V was pared by 2 bases and J by 3 bases, with 9 bases of the junction left unmatched. CDR3 loop: CSVEKAGQGRYTGELFF. DNA of the CDR3: TGCAGCGTTGAAAAGGCGGGACAGGGGCGATACACCGGGGAGCTGTTTTTT.

This clonotype was seen many times. This chain links TRBV7-3 with TRBJ2-3, with TRBD2 matching 9 bases. The germline V gene has CDR1 SGHTA and CDR2 FQGTGA. The ends lost 1 base at V and 3 bases at J; junction bases unmatched: 5. This CDR3 contains 16 residues. The CDR3 reads CASSLMASGATDTQYF. The CDR3 DNA follows: TGTGCCAGCAGCTTAATGGCTAGCGGGGCTACAGATACGCAGTATTTT. The full variable domain, with the rest looked up from reference TRBV7-3 and TRBJ2-3, is GAGVSQTPSNKVTEKGKYVELRCDPISGHTALYWYRQSLGQGPEFLIYFQGTGAADDSGLPNDRFFAVRPEGSVSTLKIQRTERGDSAVYLCASSLMASGATDTQYFGPGTRLTVL.

CDR3 DNA sequence: TGCGCCAGCAGTGAGACGGTAAGCAGCCAGCCCCAGCATTTT. Protein product: CASSETVSSQPQHF. This chain connects TRBV10-2 to TRBJ1-5, with D unresolved. The CDR3 length is 14 residues. Germline assignment: CDR1 WSHSY and CDR2 SAAADI. Trimming stripped 2 bases from V and 7 bases from J, with 12 bases between.

This chain uses TRBV29-1 with TRBJ2-7; unclear D gene. This CDR3 comprises 12 residues. V gave up 4 bases and J gave up 6 bases, with 13 bases separating them. Germline assignment: CDR1 SQVTM and CDR2 ANQGSEA. CDR3 coding DNA: TGCAGCGTTGTCCCCTCCAGCCGCGAGCAGTACTTC. As protein: CSVVPSSREQYF.

This clonotype was seen many times. The chain employs TRBV12-3 or TRBV12-4 and TRBJ1-2; D perhaps matches TRBD1 (6 bases). V dropped 6 bases and J dropped 8 bases, with 13 bases sitting between them. The CDR3 contains 12 residues. The chain's CDR3 is CASSNRVGGYTF. CDR3 sequence (DNA): TGTGCCAGCAGCAACAGGGTAGGCGGCTACACCTTC.

The V gene is TRBV4-1, the J gene TRBJ2-2; D may be TRBD1 (5 bases). CDR1 is MGHRA and CDR2 is YSYEKL in the germline V gene. V lost 2 bases to trimming and J lost 8 bases, with 9 bases between them. This CDR3 has 13 residues. The CDR3, as DNA: TGCGCCAGCAGCCAATGGGGCGCTGGGGAGCTGTTTTTT. Amino acid sequence: CASSQWGAGELFF.

In this sample, this clonotype turned up a few times. This rearrangement joins TRBV29-1 to TRBJ2-2, with D tentatively TRBD2 (6 bases). CDR3 size: 16 residues. V was cut by 4 bases and J by 3 bases, with 18 bases left in between. Germline V gives CDR1 SQVTM, CDR2 ANQGSEA. The CDR3 region has the DNA TGCAGCGTTGCTTTCGGGGGATCGGTGGACACCGGGGAGCTGTTTTTT. It yields the protein CSVAFGGSVDTGELFF.